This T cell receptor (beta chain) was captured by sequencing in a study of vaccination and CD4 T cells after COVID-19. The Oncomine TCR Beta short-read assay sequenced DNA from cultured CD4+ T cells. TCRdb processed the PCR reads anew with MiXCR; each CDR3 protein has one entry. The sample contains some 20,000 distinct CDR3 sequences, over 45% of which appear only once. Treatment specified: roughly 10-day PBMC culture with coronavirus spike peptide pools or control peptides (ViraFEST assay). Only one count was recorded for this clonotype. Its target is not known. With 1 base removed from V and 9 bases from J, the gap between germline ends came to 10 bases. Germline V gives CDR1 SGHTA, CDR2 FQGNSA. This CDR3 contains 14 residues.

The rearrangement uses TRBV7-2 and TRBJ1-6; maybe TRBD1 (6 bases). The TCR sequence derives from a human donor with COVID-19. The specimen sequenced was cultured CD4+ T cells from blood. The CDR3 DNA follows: TGTGCCAGCAGCTTAGGGACAGAGGGTTCACCCCTCCACTTT. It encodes CASSLGTEGSPLHF. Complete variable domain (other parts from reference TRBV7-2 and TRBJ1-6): GAGVSQSPSNKVTEKGKDVELRCDPISGHTALYWYRQSLGQGLEFLIYFQGNSAPDKSGLPSDRFSAERTGGSVSTLTIQRTQQEDSAVYLCASSLGTEGSPLHFGNGTRLTVT.